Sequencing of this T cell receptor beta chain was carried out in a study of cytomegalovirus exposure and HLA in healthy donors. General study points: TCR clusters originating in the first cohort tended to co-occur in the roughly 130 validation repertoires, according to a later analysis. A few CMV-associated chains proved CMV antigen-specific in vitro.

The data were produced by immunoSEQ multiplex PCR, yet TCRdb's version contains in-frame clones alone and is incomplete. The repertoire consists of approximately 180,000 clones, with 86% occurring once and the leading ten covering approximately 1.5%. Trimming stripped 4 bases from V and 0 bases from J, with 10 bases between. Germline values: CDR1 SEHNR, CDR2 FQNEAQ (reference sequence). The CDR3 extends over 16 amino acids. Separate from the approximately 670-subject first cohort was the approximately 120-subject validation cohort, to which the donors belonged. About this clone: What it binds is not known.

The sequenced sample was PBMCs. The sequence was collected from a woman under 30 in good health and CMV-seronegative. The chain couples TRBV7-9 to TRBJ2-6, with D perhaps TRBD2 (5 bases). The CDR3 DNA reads TGTGCCAGCAGCTCCCCGAGGGCCTCTGGGGCCAACGTCCTGACTTTC. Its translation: CASSSPRASGANVLTF.